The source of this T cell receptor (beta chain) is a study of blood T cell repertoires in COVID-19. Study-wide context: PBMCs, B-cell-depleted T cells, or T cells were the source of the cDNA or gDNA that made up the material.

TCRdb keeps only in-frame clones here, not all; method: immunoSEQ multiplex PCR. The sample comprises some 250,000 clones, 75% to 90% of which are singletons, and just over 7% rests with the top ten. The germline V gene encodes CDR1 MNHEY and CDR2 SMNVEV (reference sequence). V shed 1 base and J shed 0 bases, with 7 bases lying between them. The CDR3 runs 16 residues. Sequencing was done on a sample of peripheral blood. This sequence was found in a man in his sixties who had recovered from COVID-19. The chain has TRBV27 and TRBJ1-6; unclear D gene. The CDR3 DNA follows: TGTGCCAGCAGTTTATTGGCCAGCTCCTATAATTCACCCCTCCACTTT. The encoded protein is CASSLLASSYNSPLHF.